A single sample is the source of the 32 T cell receptor beta chains below, sequenced in a study of blood T cell repertoires in COVID-19. Data came from immunoSEQ multiplex PCR; TCRdb stores just in-frame clones and leaves some out. The data hold about 250,000 clones, with roughly 85% observed a single time. Sequencing was performed on PBMCs or T cells enriched from blood (not recorded which). The receptors shown here come from a man aged 40-55 years who had been exposed to COVID-19.

This clone has only a few counts. The chain joins TRBV5-1 to TRBJ1-2; 9 bases agree with TRBD1. Germline loops: CDR1 SGHRS, CDR2 YFSETQ. The junction had 9 bases not matched to a gene; V was cut back by 4 bases and J by 8 bases. The CDR3 runs to 14 residues. The CDR3 region is CASSRDRVLRGYTF. The CDR3 nucleotides read TGCGCCAGCAGCCGGGACAGGGTGTTGAGGGGCTACACCTTC.

The genes are TRBV18 and TRBJ2-7, with unresolved D. The CDR3 totals 14 residues. Germline CDR1 and CDR2: KGHSH and LQKENI. V was shortened by 3 bases and J by 2 bases, with 11 bases between the two germline ends. CDR3 bases: TGTGCCAGCTCACCGGCCACCAACCCCTACGAGCAGTACTTC. The encoded protein is CASSPATNPYEQYF.

V and J are TRBV30 and TRBJ1-2; 7 nucleotides align to TRBD1. V dropped 5 bases and J dropped 3; count of bases not matched to a gene: 6. The CDR3 totals 13 residues. Germline V lookup: CDR1 GTSNPN, CDR2 SVGIG (reference sequence). The CDR3: CAWQRGLDYGYTF. DNA for the CDR3: TGTGCCTGGCAAAGGGGGCTAGACTATGGCTACACCTTC.

The chain links TRBV5-6 to TRBJ1-5; TRBD1 is a possible D gene (5 bases). CDR1 and CDR2 (germline): SGHDT, YYEEEE. The CDR3 runs to 12 residues. The ends were cut back, 2 bases at V and 6 bases at J, with 6 bases in the middle. CDR3 protein: CASSFGGQPQHF. Here the CDR3 DNA reads TGTGCCAGCAGCTTCGGGGGTCAGCCCCAGCATTTT.

The V call is TRBV6-5, the J call TRBJ2-7; 11 positions match TRBD2. CDR3 size: 15 residues. V trimming: 4 bases; J trimming: 3 bases; junction bases outside the gene matches: 5. Germline V gives CDR1 MNHEY, CDR2 SVGAGI. CDR3 in amino acids: CASSSGLAGLYEQYF. CDR3 nucleotide sequence: TGTGCCAGCAGTTCCGGACTAGCGGGCCTCTACGAGCAGTACTTC.

The V and J genes are TRBV19 and TRBJ2-1; 8 bases are shared with TRBD2. This CDR3 contains 17 residues. Germline trimming cut 3 bases from V and 6 bases from J; bases unmatched to any gene: 13. Germline CDR1 reads LNHDA; CDR2 reads SQIVND (reference sequence). CDR3 amino acids: CASSISIPSGRGNEQFF. In DNA, the CDR3 is TGTGCCAGTAGTATTTCCATCCCCAGCGGGAGAGGCAATGAGCAGTTCTTC.

The V and J genes are TRBV3-1 (or the pseudogene TRBV3-2) and TRBJ1-1; D call uncertain. The CDR3 sequence is 14 residues long. Germline V gene lookup returns CDR1 LGHDT and CDR2 YNNKEL (reference sequence). V was cut by 4 bases and J by 1 base, with 10 bases left in between. The CDR3 protein is CASSLSSENTEAFF. The CDR3 DNA sequence: TGTGCCAGCAGCCTCTCCAGCGAGAACACTGAAGCTTTCTTT.

This clone has a handful of counts. The chain uses TRBV13 and TRBJ2-1, with 15 bases aligning to TRBD2. Losses at the gene ends were 6 bases for V and 6 bases for J; bases not matched to a gene: 9. The CDR3 is 17 residues long. In germline, CDR1 is PRHDT, CDR2 FYEKMQ (reference sequence). CDR3 nucleotide sequence: TGTGCCAGCAGATATGGGACTAGCGGGGGGCCGGGCAATGAGCAGTTCTTC. This encodes CASRYGTSGGPGNEQFF.

This clone has ten or more counts. The chain combines TRBV27 with TRBJ2-5, with TRBD1 identical over 7 bases. This CDR3 is built from 13 residues. Germline V CDR1 and CDR2: MNHEY, SMNVEV (reference sequence). The ends lost 5 bases at V and 4 bases at J; junction bases unmatched: 4. The DNA of the CDR3 is TGTGCCAGCAGTCTTAACAGGGGAGAGACCCAGTACTTC. As protein: CASSLNRGETQYF.

The V and J genes are TRBV25-1 and TRBJ2-5; 7 nucleotides match TRBD1. The CDR3 totals 18 residues. Germline-derived CDR1 and CDR2 are MGHDK and SYGVNS. V dropped 8 bases and J dropped 5; count of bases not matched to a gene: 23. Here the CDR3 DNA reads TGTGCCAGCGCAAAACCCGGCGAGGGGGCGCCCCTTGGCGAGACCCAGTACTTC. Translation gives CASAKPGEGAPLGETQYF.

The chain links TRBV28 to TRBJ1-1, with D possibly being TRBD1 (6 bases). The germline V and J ends were trimmed by 5 bases and 11 bases, with 15 bases remaining between them. CDR3 length: 12 amino acids. Germline V CDR1 and CDR2: MDHEN, SYDVKM. CDR3: CASSVQGPGAFF. CDR3 DNA sequence: TGTGCCAGCAGTGTACAGGGCCCTGGGGCTTTCTTT.

The chain uses TRBV11-3 and TRBJ2-5; D is perhaps TRBD2 (6 bases). Trimming took 5 bases from V and 4 from J, leaving 14 bases between them. The CDR3 runs 14 residues. Germline V gene sequence: CDR1 SGHNT, CDR2 YENEEA. CDR3 sequence: CASSERRLGETQYF. CDR3 bases: TGTGCCAGCAGCGAGCGACGACTAGGAGAGACCCAGTACTTC. Based on the CDR3 plus reference TRBV11-3 and TRBJ2-5, the full variable domain is EAGVVQSPRYKIIEKKQPVAFWCNPISGHNTLYWYLQNLGQGPELLIRYENEEAVDDSQLPKDRFSAERLKGVDSTLKIQPAELGDSAVYLCASSERRLGETQYFGPGTRLLVL.

This chain links TRBV3-1 (or the pseudogene TRBV3-2) with TRBJ2-2; D gene ambiguous. Germline V CDR1 and CDR2: LGHDT, YNNKEL (reference sequence). Trimming took 1 base from V and 2 from J, leaving 8 bases between them. This CDR3 has 15 amino acids. Written as DNA, the CDR3 is TGTGCCAGCAGCCAAGTCCTATACAACACCGGGGAGCTGTTTTTT. Encoded protein: CASSQVLYNTGELFF.

This clone was seen once. The gene calls are TRBV7-9 and TRBJ2-1; the D is unclear. Germline CDR1 reads SEHNR; CDR2 reads FQNEAQ (reference sequence). CDR3 size: 12 residues. V dropped 1 base and J dropped 8 bases, with 6 bases sitting between them. DNA for the CDR3: TGTGCCAGCAGCTTAGACTTTCATGAGCAGTTCTTC. It encodes CASSLDFHEQFF.

This sequence joins TRBV3-1 (or the pseudogene TRBV3-2) and TRBJ2-2; 9 positions agree with TRBD2. V was clipped by 3 bases and J by 5 bases; unmatched bases: 7. CDR1 is LGHDT, CDR2 YNNKEL, per germline (reference sequence). This CDR3 comprises 16 residues. The CDR3 here is CASSQQAGGGTGELFF. In DNA form, the CDR3 reads TGTGCCAGCAGCCAGCAAGCGGGAGGTGGTACCGGGGAGCTGTTTTTT.

The chain carries TRBV5-1 and TRBJ2-5; possible D gene TRBD1, 5 bases. The CDR3 is made up of 12 amino acids. Between the trimmed V and J ends, which lost 0 bases and 5 bases, there was a span of 5 bases. Germline-derived CDR1 and CDR2 are SGHRS and YFSETQ. The CDR3, as DNA: TGCGCCAGCAGCTTGGAGGGGGAGACCCAGTACTTC. Translated: CASSLEGETQYF. Using reference TRBV5-1 and TRBJ2-5 for the parts outside the CDR3, the full variable domain is KAGVTQTPRYLIKTRGQQVTLSCSPISGHRSVSWYQQTPGQGLQFLFEYFSETQRNKGNFPGRFSGRQFSNSRSEMNVSTLELGDSALYLCASSLEGETQYFGPGTRLLVL.

This chain joins TRBV7-9 and TRBJ2-1; D ambiguous. V was cut by 8 bases and J by 2 bases, with 7 bases left in between. Germline CDR1 reads SEHNR; CDR2 reads FQNEAQ (reference sequence). The CDR3 consists of 12 residues. The CDR3 DNA follows: TGTGCCAGCTCCCTAACCTACAATGAGCAGTTCTTC. Its translation: CASSLTYNEQFF.

The chain links TRBV12-3 or TRBV12-4 to TRBJ1-1; 8 bases fit TRBD1. This CDR3 region has 12 residues. Germline trimming cut 6 bases from V and 8 bases from J; bases unmatched to any gene: 5. This CDR3 reads CASRKTGGEAFF. CDR3 DNA: TGTGCCAGCAGGAAAACAGGGGGGGAAGCTTTCTTT.

This clone was observed a single time. The chain couples TRBV10-3 to TRBJ2-3; D is undetermined. The V end lost 6 bases, the J end lost 0 bases, and 13 bases lay between the germline ends. The CDR3 has 15 residues. Germline V gene data show CDR1 as ENHRY and CDR2 as SYGVKD. Written as DNA, the CDR3 is TGTGCCATCAGGACACTCGACACTAGCACAGATACGCAGTATTTT. It codes for CAIRTLDTSTDTQYF.

This chain uses TRBV6-4 with TRBJ1-1; tentatively, D is TRBD1 (5 bases). Per germline, CDR1 MRHNA and CDR2 SNTAGT. V was clipped by 4 bases and J by 2 bases, with 11 bases between them. This CDR3 region has 14 residues. This CDR3 is CASSASGLNTEAFF. The CDR3 DNA is TGTGCCAGCAGTGCGTCAGGGCTAAACACTGAAGCTTTCTTT.

This chain uses TRBV7-9 with TRBJ2-1; 9 positions agree with TRBD2. This CDR3 region has 15 residues. CDR1 and CDR2 (germline): SEHNR, FQNEAQ (reference sequence). J lost 3 bases, V lost 4 bases, and 4 bases had no gene match. The CDR3 loop is CASSSGTSIYNEQFF. The CDR3 DNA reads TGTGCCAGCAGCTCCGGGACTAGCATCTACAATGAGCAGTTCTTC.

This chain links TRBV7-3 with TRBJ2-5, with 7 bases lining up with TRBD2. Germline trimming cut 2 bases from V and 5 bases from J; bases unmatched to any gene: 8. Germline lookup yields CDR1 SGHTA and CDR2 FQGTGA. CDR3 length: 15 amino acids. This chain's CDR3 is CASSLGTRGGETQYF. The CDR3 DNA is TGTGCCAGCAGCTTAGGAACTCGGGGAGGGGAGACCCAGTACTTC.

The chain combines TRBV20-1 with TRBJ1-4; perhaps TRBD1 as D (5 bases). This CDR3 is 16 amino acids long. V was shortened by 3 bases and J by 7 bases, with 21 bases between the two germline ends. Germline assignment: CDR1 DFQATT and CDR2 SNEGSKA (reference sequence). The CDR3 is CSASGAGGTYIEKLFF. The CDR3 DNA follows: TGCAGTGCTAGTGGGGCAGGTGGAACTTATATTGAAAAACTGTTTTTT.

This sequence joins TRBV6-5 and TRBJ2-7, with 9 bases aligning to TRBD1. After removal of 1 base from V and 7 bases from J, the junction contained 8 bases not matched to a gene. Germline V gives CDR1 MNHEY, CDR2 SVGAGI. The CDR3 is 15 residues long. The CDR3 spells CASSYYRDRAREQYF. CDR3 sequence (DNA): TGTGCCAGCAGTTACTACCGGGACAGGGCGAGGGAGCAGTACTTC.

This clone was seen only once. This sequence joins TRBV11-2 and TRBJ2-7; perhaps TRBD2 as D (6 bases). The CDR3 covers 14 residues. V lost 1 base and J lost 5, with 12 bases in between. CDR1 and CDR2 from the germline V gene are SGHAT and FQNNGV. CDR3 protein: CASSLAREDNEQYF. DNA for the CDR3: TGTGCCAGCAGCTTAGCGAGGGAGGATAACGAGCAGTACTTC.

This clone was detected many times. This rearrangement joins TRBV12-3 or TRBV12-4 to TRBJ2-1, with D perhaps TRBD2 (5 bases). Trimming pared 3 bases from V and 9 bases from J, leaving 9 bases between. CDR3 length equals 12 residues. CDR3 region: CASSLEAAEQFF. The CDR3 DNA follows: TGTGCCAGCAGTTTGGAGGCCGCTGAGCAGTTCTTC.

This chain joins TRBV9 and TRBJ1-6; D is undetermined. Germline-derived CDR1 and CDR2 are SGDLS and YYNGEE. The CDR3 runs 17 residues. Trimming pared 3 bases from V and 8 bases from J, leaving 21 bases between. CDR3 residues: CASSALDQASLDSPLHF. The CDR3 nucleotides are TGTGCCAGCAGCGCCTTAGATCAGGCGAGCTTGGATTCACCCCTCCACTTT.

The V and J genes are TRBV5-6 and TRBJ2-2; D not resolved. CDR3 length: 12 amino acids. The V gene lost 0 bases and the J gene lost 7 bases, with 4 bases spanning the gap. Germline CDR1 SGHDT, CDR2 YYEEEE. The CDR3 DNA sequence: TGTGCCAGCAGCTTGGTCGGCGGGGAGCTGTTTTTT. Encoded protein: CASSLVGGELFF.

The chain has TRBV6-5 and TRBJ1-4, with TRBD1 as a possible D gene (5 bases). Trimming pared 6 bases from V and 7 bases from J, leaving 15 bases between. This CDR3 comprises 14 residues. Germline CDR1 and CDR2: MNHEY and SVGAGI. CDR3 protein: CASSLRGMGEKLFF. The DNA of the CDR3 is TGTGCCAGCAGCCTACGGGGGATGGGTGAAAAACTGTTTTTT.

The chain links TRBV6-1 to TRBJ2-7; D is possibly TRBD1 (6 bases). Germline V gene sequence: CDR1 MNHNS, CDR2 SASEGT. The CDR3 is 15 amino acids. V lost 3 bases, J lost 5 bases, and 17 bases lay in between. CDR3 loop: CASSDPRDRRHEQYF. The CDR3 DNA sequence: TGTGCCAGCAGTGATCCTCGCGACAGGCGGCACGAGCAGTACTTC.

The chain employs TRBV19 and TRBJ1-5; possible D gene TRBD1, 5 bases. The V end lost 5 bases, the J end lost 5 bases, and 19 bases lay between the germline ends. The length of the CDR3 is 16 residues. CDR1 and CDR2 (germline): LNHDA, SQIVND (reference sequence). CDR3 sequence: CASSGMDTGLYQPQHF. The CDR3 coding sequence is TGTGCCAGTAGTGGGATGGACACCGGATTATATCAGCCCCAGCATTTT.

As for this clone: Other DNA sequences of this sample code for an identical CDR3. The V call is TRBV7-2, the J call TRBJ2-1; TRBD1 might be the D (5 bases). Trimming removed 1 base at V and 9 bases at J, with 10 bases between. This CDR3 region has 13 residues. Looked up from germline, CDR1 is SGHTA and CDR2 is FQGNSA. For the CDR3, the DNA is TGTGCCAGCAGCTTAGGTGCAGGGTTTGAGCAGTTCTTC. It is translated as CASSLGAGFEQFF.